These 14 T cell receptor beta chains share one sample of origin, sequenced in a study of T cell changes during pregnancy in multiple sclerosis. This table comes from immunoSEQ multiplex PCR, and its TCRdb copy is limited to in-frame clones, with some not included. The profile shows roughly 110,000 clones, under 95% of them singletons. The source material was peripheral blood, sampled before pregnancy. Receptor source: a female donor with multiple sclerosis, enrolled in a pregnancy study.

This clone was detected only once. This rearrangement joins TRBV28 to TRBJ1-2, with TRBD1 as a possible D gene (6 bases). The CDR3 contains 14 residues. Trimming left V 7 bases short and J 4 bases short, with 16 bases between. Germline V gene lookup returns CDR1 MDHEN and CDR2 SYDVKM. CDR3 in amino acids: CASNLNRDIYGYTF. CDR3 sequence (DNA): TGTGCCAGCAACCTTAACAGGGATATCTATGGCTACACCTTC.

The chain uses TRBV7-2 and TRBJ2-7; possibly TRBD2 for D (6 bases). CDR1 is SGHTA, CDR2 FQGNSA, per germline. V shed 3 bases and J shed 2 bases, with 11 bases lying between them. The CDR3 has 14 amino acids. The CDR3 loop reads CASSFGDLTYEQYF. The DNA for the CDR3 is TGTGCCAGCAGCTTTGGGGACTTAACCTACGAGCAGTACTTC.

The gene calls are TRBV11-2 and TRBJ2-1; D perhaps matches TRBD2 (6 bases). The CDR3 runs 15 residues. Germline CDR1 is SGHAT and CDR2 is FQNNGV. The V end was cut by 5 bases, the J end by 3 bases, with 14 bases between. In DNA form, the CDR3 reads TGTGCCAGCAGCCCGTCGGCGCGGGACTACAATGAGCAGTTCTTC. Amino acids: CASSPSARDYNEQFF.

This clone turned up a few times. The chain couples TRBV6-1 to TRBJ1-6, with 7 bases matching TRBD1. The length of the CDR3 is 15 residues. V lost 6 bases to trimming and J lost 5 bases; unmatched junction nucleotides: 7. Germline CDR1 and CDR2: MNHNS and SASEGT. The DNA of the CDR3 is TGTGCCAGCAGCAACAGGGACAGAAATAATTCACCCCTCCACTTT. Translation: CASSNRDRNNSPLHF.

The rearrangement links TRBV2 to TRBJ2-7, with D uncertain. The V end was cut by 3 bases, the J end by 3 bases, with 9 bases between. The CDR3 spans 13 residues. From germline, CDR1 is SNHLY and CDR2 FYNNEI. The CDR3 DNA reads TGTGCCAGCAGTGACATAGCTGGCTACGAGCAGTACTTC. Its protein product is CASSDIAGYEQYF.

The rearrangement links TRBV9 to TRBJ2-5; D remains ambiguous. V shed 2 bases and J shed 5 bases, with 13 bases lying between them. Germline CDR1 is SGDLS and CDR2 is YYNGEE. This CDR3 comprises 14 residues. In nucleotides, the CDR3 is TGTGCCAGCAGCGTTGCCCCCTTAGAGGAGACCCAGTACTTC. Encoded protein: CASSVAPLEETQYF.

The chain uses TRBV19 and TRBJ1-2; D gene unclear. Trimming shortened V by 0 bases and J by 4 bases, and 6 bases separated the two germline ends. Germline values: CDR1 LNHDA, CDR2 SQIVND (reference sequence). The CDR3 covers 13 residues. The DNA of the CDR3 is TGTGCCAGTAGTATAGACCGGGGCTATGGCTACACCTTC. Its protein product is CASSIDRGYGYTF.

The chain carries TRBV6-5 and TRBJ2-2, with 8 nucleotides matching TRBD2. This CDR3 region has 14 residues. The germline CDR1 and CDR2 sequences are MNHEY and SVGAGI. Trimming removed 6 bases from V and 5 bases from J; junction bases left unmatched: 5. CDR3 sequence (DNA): TGTGCCAGCAGCGACGGGAGGGAGACCGGGGAGCTGTTTTTT. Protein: CASSDGRETGELFF.

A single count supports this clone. Written as DNA, the CDR3 is TGTGCCCACACCTGGGCGGGGAACACAGATACGCAGTATTTT. Its translation is CAHTWAGNTDTQYF. The chain recombines TRBV10-3 with TRBJ2-3; TRBD2 is a possible D gene (6 bases). The CDR3 runs 14 residues. Per germline, CDR1 ENHRY and CDR2 SYGVKD. The V and J ends lost 11 bases and 2 bases respectively, with 17 bases between them.

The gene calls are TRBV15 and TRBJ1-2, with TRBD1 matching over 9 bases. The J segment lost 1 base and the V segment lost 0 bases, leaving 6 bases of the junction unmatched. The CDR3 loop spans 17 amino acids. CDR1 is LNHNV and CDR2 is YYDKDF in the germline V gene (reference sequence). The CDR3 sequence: CATSREEAGQGNYGYTF. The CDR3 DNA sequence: TGTGCCACCAGCAGAGAAGAAGCGGGACAGGGTAACTATGGCTACACCTTC.

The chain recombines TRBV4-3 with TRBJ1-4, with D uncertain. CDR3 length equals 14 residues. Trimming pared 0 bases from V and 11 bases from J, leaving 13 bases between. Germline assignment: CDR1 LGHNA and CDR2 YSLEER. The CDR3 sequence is CASSQEPGTNKLFF. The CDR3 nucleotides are TGCGCCAGCAGCCAAGAACCAGGCACAAACAAACTGTTTTTT.

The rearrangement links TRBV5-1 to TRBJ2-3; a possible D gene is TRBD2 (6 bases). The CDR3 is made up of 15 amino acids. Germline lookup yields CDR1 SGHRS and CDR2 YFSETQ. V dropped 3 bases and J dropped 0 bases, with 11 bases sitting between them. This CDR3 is CASSSGTYSTDTQYF. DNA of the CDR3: TGCGCCAGCAGCTCCGGGACTTACAGCACAGATACGCAGTATTTT.

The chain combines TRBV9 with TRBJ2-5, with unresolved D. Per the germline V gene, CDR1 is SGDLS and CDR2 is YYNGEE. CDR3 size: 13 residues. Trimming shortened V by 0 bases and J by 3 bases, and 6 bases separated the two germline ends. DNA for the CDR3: TGTGCCAGCAGCGTAGCCAATGAAGAGACCCAGTACTTC. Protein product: CASSVANEETQYF.

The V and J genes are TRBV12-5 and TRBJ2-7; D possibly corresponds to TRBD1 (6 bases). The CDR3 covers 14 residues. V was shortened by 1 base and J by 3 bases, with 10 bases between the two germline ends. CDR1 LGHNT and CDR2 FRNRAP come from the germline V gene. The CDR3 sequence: CASGLAGVRYEQYF. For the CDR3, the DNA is TGTGCTAGTGGTTTGGCAGGGGTTCGCTACGAGCAGTACTTC.